This note documents a single T cell receptor beta chain sequence. Generated by immunoSEQ multiplex PCR, the TCRdb table keeps only in-frame clones and is missing some. The table has some 80,000 clones, roughly 96% seen once. The sample belongs to a study of technical replicates of blood from a few donors. V lost 3 bases and J lost 0, with 16 bases in between. Germline assignment: CDR1 LNHNV and CDR2 YYDKDF (reference sequence). This CDR3 spans 17 amino acids. The TCR sequence derives from a human donor in good health. The chain recombines TRBV15 with TRBJ2-3; a possible D gene is TRBD2 (6 bases). Sequencing used T cells isolated from PBMCs. The CDR3 region is CATSSRPGTLSTDTQYF. CDR3 nucleotide sequence: TGTGCCACCAGCAGTCGCCCCGGGACTCTTAGCACAGATACGCAGTATTTT.